This is a list of T cell receptor beta chains from one sample in a study of blood T cell repertoires in COVID-19. Assay: immunoSEQ multiplex PCR; the TCRdb copy retains only in-frame clones and omits some. Among roughly 150,000 clones, around 84% were seen once, and the ten largest hold almost 10%. The sample taken for sequencing was peripheral blood. The receptors shown here come from a woman between 50 and 59 years old with acute or convalescent COVID-19. CDR3s leave out the opening cysteine and the closing phenylalanine or tryptophan. The D gene is left open where the match is weak.

V gene	J gene	D gene	CDR3 protein
TRBV6-5	TRBJ2-7	.	ASSHPRGARNEQY
TRBV21-1	TRBJ2-5	.	ASSKNVASQTQY
TRBV5-4	TRBJ2-7	TRBD2	ASSSTGTSSYEQY
TRBV2	TRBJ2-7	.	ASSEVTYEQY
TRBV14	TRBJ1-3	.	ASSQVSNTIY
TRBV5-1	TRBJ1-2	TRBD1	ASSPLGQAYGYT
TRBV2	TRBJ1-2	TRBD1	ASSGDRVRGGYT
TRBV10-3	TRBJ2-1	.	AITGSPYNEQF
TRBV18	TRBJ2-5	TRBD2	ASSPVAGSYQETQY
TRBV18	TRBJ1-6	TRBD1	ASSPRQGDNSPLH
TRBV11-2	TRBJ2-5	.	ASSPVRETQY
TRBV18	TRBJ1-2	.	ASSPGEGNGYT
TRBV18	TRBJ1-5	TRBD1	ASSLGTGGASQH
TRBV7-3	TRBJ2-7	.	ASSPYGATYEQY
TRBV5-6	TRBJ2-5	TRBD1	ASSLGTGQDAETQY
TRBV14	TRBJ1-2	.	ASSQDSTRDYGYT
TRBV7-7	TRBJ2-2	TRBD2	ASSPAGLGTGELF
TRBV24-1	TRBJ1-2	.	ATSDLLRLANYGYT
TRBV2	TRBJ2-7	TRBD1	ASTRPDRETYEQY
TRBV29-1	TRBJ1-1	TRBD1	SGGTGGNTEAF
TRBV2	TRBJ2-1	TRBD2	ASSGLTSDEQF
TRBV7-2	TRBJ2-7	.	ASSLVGQFYEQY
TRBV5-6	TRBJ1-2	.	ASTVGGGNYGYT
TRBV19	TRBJ1-2	TRBD1	ASHLKGGQGLAGYT
TRBV4-2	TRBJ1-4	TRBD1	ASSQDRGRYEKLF
TRBV11-2	TRBJ1-5	.	ASSLEEDLPQH
TRBV2	TRBJ1-2	TRBD1	ASSERQGAGYGYT
TRBV28	TRBJ2-1	TRBD2	ASGFTSGSGQF
TRBV6-4	TRBJ2-5	.	ASSETPKETQY
TRBV7-9	TRBJ2-7	.	ASSPRGGTEQY
TRBV6-6	TRBJ2-7	TRBD1	ASRKTGGEQY
TRBV10-3	TRBJ2-7	TRBD2	AISEGGFGLAGDGEQY
TRBV10-1	TRBJ2-5	.	ASSGDLHRETQY
TRBV4-3	TRBJ2-5	TRBD2	ASSQDGLAGGGETQY
TRBV28	TRBJ1-3	.	ASSFGGVSGNTIY
TRBV28	TRBJ2-5	.	ASSPRTGGETQY
TRBV19	TRBJ2-7	.	ASSPSGGKGSYEQY
TRBV7-9	TRBJ1-2	TRBD1	ASSLQSTGEGYT
TRBV3-1/TRBV3-2	TRBJ2-1	.	ASSQEGTWGNEQF
TRBV10-3	TRBJ1-6	TRBD1	AISQGQGNSPLH
TRBV7-2	TRBJ2-7	.	ASSLQNYEQY
TRBV4-3	TRBJ1-1	.	ASSQRGNTEAF
TRBV12-3/TRBV12-4	TRBJ1-1	TRBD1	ASTEQGVTEAF
TRBV21-1	TRBJ1-1	.	ASSKRGTGALGEAF
TRBV10-3	TRBJ1-5	.	AISGTNSNQPQH
TRBV7-2	TRBJ2-7	.	ASSFHRGGNYEQY
TRBV7-3	TRBJ2-7	.	ASSFGPTGEQY
TRBV3-1/TRBV3-2	TRBJ2-2	.	ASSQDGTPNTGELF
TRBV6-2/TRBV6-3	TRBJ1-2	TRBD1	ASSYSHRQGAYGYT
TRBV6-6	TRBJ2-2	.	ASSYHRDTGELF
TRBV27	TRBJ1-5	.	ASSQVAYSNQPQH
TRBV27	TRBJ1-6	TRBD1	ASSLSGTGRTPLH
TRBV28	TRBJ2-6	.	ASSFWGGAGPSGANVLT
TRBV29-1	TRBJ1-5	.	SVEGVTESGPQH
TRBV7-2	TRBJ1-5	.	ASRGGSNQPQH
TRBV3-1/TRBV3-2	TRBJ1-5	.	ASSLGGGQPQH
TRBV13	TRBJ1-4	.	ASALWGANEKLF
TRBV5-4	TRBJ2-7	TRBD1	ASTTRQGTYEQY
TRBV27	TRBJ2-7	.	ASSYHGSYEQY